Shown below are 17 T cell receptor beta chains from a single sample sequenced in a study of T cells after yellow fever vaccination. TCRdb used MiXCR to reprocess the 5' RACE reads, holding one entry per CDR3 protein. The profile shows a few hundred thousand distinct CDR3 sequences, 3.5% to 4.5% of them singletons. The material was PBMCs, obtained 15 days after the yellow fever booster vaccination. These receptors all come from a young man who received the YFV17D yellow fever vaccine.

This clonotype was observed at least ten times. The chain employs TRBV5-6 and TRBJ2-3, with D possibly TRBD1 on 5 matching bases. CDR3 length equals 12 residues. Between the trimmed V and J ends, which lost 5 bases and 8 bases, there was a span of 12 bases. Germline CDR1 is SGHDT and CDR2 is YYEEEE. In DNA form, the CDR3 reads TGTGCCAGCAGATCTGACAGAACTACGCAGTATTTT. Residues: CASRSDRTTQYF.

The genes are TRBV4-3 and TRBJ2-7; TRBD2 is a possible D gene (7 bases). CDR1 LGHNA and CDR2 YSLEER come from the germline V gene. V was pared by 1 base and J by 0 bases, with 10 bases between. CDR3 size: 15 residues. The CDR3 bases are TGCGCCAGCAGCCAAGGCGGGGGCCCCTCCTACGAGCAGTACGTC. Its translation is CASSQGGGPSYEQYV.

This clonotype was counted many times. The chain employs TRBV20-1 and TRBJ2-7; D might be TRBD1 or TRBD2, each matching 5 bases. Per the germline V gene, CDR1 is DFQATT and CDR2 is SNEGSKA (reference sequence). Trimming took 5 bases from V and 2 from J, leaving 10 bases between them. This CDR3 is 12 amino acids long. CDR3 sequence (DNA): TGCAGTGCTGTACGGGGCCCCTACGAGCAGTACTTC. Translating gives CSAVRGPYEQYF.

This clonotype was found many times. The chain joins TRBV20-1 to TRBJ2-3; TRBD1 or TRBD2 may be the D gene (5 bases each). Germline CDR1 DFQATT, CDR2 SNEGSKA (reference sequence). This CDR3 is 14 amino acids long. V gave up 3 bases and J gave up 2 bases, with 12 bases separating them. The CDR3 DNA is TGCAGTGCTAGTCAGAGGGGCTTCACAGATACGCAGTATTTT. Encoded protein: CSASQRGFTDTQYF.

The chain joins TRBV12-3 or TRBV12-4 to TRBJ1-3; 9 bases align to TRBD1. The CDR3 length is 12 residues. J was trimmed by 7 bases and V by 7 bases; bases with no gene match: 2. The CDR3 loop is CASTGTGNTIYF. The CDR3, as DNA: TGTGCCAGCACCGGGACAGGGAACACCATATATTTT.

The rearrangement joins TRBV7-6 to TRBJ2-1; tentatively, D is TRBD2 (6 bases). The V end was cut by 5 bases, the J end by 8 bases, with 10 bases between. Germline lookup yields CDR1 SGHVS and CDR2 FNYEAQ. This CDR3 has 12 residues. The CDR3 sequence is CASSPRRDEQFF. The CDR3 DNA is TGTGCCAGCAGCCCCCGGAGGGATGAGCAGTTCTTC.

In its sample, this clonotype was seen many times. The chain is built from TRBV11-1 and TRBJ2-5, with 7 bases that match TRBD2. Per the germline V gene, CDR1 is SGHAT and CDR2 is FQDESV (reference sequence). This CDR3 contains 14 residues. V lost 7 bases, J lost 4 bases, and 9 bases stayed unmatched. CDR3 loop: CASIESSSGETQYF. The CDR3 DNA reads TGTGCCAGCATCGAATCTTCTAGCGGAGAGACCCAGTACTTC.

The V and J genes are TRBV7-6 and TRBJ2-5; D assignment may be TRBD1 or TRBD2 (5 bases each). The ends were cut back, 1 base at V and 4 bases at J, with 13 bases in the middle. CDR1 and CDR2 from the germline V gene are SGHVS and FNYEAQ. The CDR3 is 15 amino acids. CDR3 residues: CASSLVQGRGETQYF. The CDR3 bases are TGTGCCAGCAGCTTAGTTCAGGGACGAGGAGAGACCCAGTACTTC.

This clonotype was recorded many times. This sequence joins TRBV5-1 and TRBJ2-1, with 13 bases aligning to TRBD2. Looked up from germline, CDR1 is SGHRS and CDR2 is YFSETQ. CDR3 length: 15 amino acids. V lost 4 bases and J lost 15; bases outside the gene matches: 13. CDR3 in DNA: TGCGCCAGCAGCCGCGGACTAGCGGGGGAAGGGTGGTCGTTCTTC. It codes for CASSRGLAGEGWSFF.

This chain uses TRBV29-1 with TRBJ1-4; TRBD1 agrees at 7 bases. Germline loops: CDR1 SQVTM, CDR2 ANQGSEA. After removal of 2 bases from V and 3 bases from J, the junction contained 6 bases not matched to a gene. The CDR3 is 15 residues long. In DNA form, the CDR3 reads TGCAGCGTTGAACAACAGGGGCCCGCTAATGAAAAACTGTTTTTT. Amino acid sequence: CSVEQQGPANEKLFF.

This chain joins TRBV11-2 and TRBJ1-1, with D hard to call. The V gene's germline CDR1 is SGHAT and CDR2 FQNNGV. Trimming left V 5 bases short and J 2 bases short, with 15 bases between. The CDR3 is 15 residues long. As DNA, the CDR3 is TGTGCCAGCAGCCCCCCGTCGCTAGGAAACACTGAAGCTTTCTTT. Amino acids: CASSPPSLGNTEAFF.

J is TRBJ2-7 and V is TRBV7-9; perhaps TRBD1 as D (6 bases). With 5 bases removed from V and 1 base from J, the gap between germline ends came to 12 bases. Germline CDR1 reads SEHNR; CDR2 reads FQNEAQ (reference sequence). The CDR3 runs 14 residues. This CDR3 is CASSVGQSSYEQYF. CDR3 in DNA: TGTGCCAGCAGCGTAGGACAGTCTTCCTACGAGCAGTACTTC.

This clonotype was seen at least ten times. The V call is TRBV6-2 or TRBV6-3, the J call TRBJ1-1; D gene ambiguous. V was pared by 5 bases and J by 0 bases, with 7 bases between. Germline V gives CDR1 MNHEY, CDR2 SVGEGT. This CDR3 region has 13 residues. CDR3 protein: CASSRHLNTEAFF. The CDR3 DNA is TGTGCCAGCAGTCGGCACTTGAACACTGAAGCTTTCTTT.

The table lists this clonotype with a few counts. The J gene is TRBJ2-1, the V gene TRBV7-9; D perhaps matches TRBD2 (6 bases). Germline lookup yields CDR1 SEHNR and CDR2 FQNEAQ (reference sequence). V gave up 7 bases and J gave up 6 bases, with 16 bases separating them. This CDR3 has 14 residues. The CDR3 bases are TGTGCCAGCAAAAAAAGGGACTTCTCCAATGAGCAGTTCTTC. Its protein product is CASKKRDFSNEQFF.

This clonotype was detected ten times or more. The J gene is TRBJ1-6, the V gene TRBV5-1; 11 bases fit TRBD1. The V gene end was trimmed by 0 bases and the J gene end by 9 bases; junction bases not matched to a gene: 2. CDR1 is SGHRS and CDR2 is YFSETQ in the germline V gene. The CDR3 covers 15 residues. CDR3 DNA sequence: TGCGCCAGCAGCTTGGAAGGGACAGGGGGTTCACCCCTCCACTTT. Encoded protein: CASSLEGTGGSPLHF. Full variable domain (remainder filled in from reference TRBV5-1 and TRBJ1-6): KAGVTQTPRYLIKTRGQQVTLSCSPISGHRSVSWYQQTPGQGLQFLFEYFSETQRNKGNFPGRFSGRQFSNSRSEMNVSTLELGDSALYLCASSLEGTGGSPLHFGNGTRLTVT.

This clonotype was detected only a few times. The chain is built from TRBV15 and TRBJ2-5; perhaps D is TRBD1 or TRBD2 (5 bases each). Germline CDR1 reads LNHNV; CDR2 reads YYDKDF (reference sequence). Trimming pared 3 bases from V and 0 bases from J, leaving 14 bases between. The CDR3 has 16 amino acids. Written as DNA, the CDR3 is TGTGCCACCAGCAGGCTGGGGACGGGACACCAAGAGACCCAGTACTTC. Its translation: CATSRLGTGHQETQYF.

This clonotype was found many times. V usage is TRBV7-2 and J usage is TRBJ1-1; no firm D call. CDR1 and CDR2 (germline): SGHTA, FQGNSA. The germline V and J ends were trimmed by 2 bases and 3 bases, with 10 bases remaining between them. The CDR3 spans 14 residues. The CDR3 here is CASSLTWRDTEAFF. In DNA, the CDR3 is TGTGCCAGCAGCTTAACATGGAGGGACACTGAAGCTTTCTTT.